The T cell receptor beta chain under discussion was sequenced for a study of shared clonotypes between healthy human individuals. The germline V gene encodes CDR1 LNHNV and CDR2 YYDKDF (reference sequence). The CDR3 loop spans 15 amino acids. Trimming took 0 bases from V and 5 from J; bases not matched to a gene: 7. Sequencing used immunoSEQ multiplex PCR; TCRdb keeps in-frame clones, though not all of them. The table records 2,100,000 or so clones, approximately 96% of them present only once. The sequenced material came from naive CD4+ T cells sorted from blood. Subset in this sample: CD45RA+ positively selected. This TCR came from a young man in good health. The V call is TRBV15, the J call TRBJ2-7; 7 bases map to TRBD1. The CDR3 loop reads CATSRDGEGGDEQYF. CDR3 bases: TGTGCCACCAGCAGAGATGGGGAAGGGGGCGACGAGCAGTACTTC.